This TCR beta chain was sequenced during a study of read filtering for tumor transcriptome and immune sequencing. Study as a whole: The cohort had some 16 men and more than 11 women aged roughly 40 to 90, mean about 70 years. IR-seq gave about 4 to 10.27 million TCR reads per sample; RNA-seq gave roughly 75 to 1,300. By R-ISS, stages I, II and III held roughly 8, 15 and 7 patients.

Germline V gene lookup returns CDR1 SGHVS and CDR2 FQNEAQ. There are 16 residues in the CDR3. The library was built from roughly 400 ng RNA with molecular barcoded adaptors for alpha/delta and beta/gamma chains. TCRdb re-derived calls from the reads in MiXCR, one entry per CDR3 protein. The sample holds under 80,000 distinct CDR3 sequences, roughly a fifth seen once. Details on this clonotype: A read error may produce the germline difference seen at one junction end.

V and J are TRBV7-8 and TRBJ2-3; 7 nucleotides agree with TRBD2. This TCR came from a donor over 35 with multiple myeloma. The specimen was a population of CD138-negative cells sorted from bone marrow. As DNA, the CDR3 is TGTGCCGCCCCGCCCCAGGGAAGCGGGGTTGGAGATACGCGGTATTTT. This encodes CAAPPQGSGVGDTRYF.